This TCR beta chain comes out of a study of Ad26.COV2.S vaccination and SARS-CoV-2 variants. TCRdb keeps only in-frame clones here, not all; method: immunoSEQ multiplex PCR. The table shows 440,000 or so clones, with 80% to 95% occurring only once. Study results and limitations: Substantial breadth was reported for post-vaccination spike-specific CD8+ and CD4+ T cells.

Treatment denoted: approximately 18 received Ad26.COV2.S at low or high dose, single or two shots; 5 received placebo; per-sample allocation not given. Day 63 after the first injection of vaccine or placebo was the sampling time. Germline V gene data show CDR1 as LNHNV and CDR2 as YYDKDF (reference sequence). The length of the CDR3 is 12 residues. V lost 5 bases and J lost 7, with 9 bases in between. To note about this clone: As yet, its antigen is unknown.

The specimen was peripheral blood, collected in a trial of Ad26.COV2.S vaccine versus placebo. The chain joins TRBV15 to TRBJ1-5; weak D call: TRBD1 (5 bases). This receptor was identified in a person aged 18-60 years who received the Ad26.COV2.S COVID-19 vaccine or a placebo. The CDR3 coding sequence is TGTGCCACCAGCCTTCAGGGCCAGCCCCAGCATTTT. Encoded protein: CATSLQGQPQHF.